This TCR beta chain was sequenced during a study of blood T cells in healthy people across ages. Findings and limits, study-wide: Investigators viewed diversity estimates from one million T cells as underestimates, the study reported.

This clonotype occurred a few times. What it binds is unknown. A second 7 to 11 cycle PCR used barcoded and J-beta primers. One entry per CDR3 protein, called by TCRdb with MiXCR from the 5' RACE reads. The data hold under 1,000,000 distinct CDR3 sequences, with about 46% observed a single time. Material for sequencing was blood. This clonotype originated in a man older than 75 in good health.

CDR3 sequence: CAWSVLTDTQYF. The CDR3 DNA follows: TGTGCCTGGAGTGTACTCACAGATACGCAGTATTTT. This chain joins TRBV30 and TRBJ2-3; D unresolved. Trimming shortened V by 0 bases and J by 2 bases, and 3 bases separated the two germline ends. Per the germline V gene, CDR1 is GTSNPN and CDR2 is SVGIG (reference sequence). The CDR3 extends over 12 amino acids. Using reference TRBV30 and TRBJ2-3 for the parts outside the CDR3, the full variable domain is SQTIHQWPATLVQPVGSPLSLECTVEGTSNPNLYWYRQAAGRGLQLLFYSVGIGQISSEVPQNLSASRPQDRQFILSSKKLLLSDSGFYLCAWSVLTDTQYFGPGTRLTVL.